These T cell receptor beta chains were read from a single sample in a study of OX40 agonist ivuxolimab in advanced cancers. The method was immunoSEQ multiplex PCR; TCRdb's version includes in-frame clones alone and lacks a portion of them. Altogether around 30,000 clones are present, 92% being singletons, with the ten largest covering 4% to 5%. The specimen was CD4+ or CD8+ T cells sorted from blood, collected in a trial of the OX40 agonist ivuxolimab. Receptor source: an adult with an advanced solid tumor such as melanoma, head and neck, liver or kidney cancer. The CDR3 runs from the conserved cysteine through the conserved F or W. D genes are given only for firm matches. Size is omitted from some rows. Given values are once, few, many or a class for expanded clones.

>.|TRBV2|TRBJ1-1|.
TGTGCCAGCAATAGACAGAACACTGAAGCTTTCTTT
CASNRQNTEAFF
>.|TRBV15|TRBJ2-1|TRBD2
TGTGCCACCAGCAGAGGGGTGGAGACTAGCGACAAAAGAGAGCAGTTCTTC
CATSRGVETSDKREQFF
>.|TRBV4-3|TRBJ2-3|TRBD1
TGCGCCAGCAGCCAAGAAACGCCGCTTGGGGGACAGTACACAGATACGCAGTATTTT
CASSQETPLGGQYTDTQYF
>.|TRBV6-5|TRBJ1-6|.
TGTGCCAGCAGTCCACAGGACACTGGGGAGTCACCCCTCCACTTT
CASSPQDTGESPLHF
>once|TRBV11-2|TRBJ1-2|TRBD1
TGTGCCAGCAGTGAGGGGGCGATTTACGGCTACACCTTC
CASSEGAIYGYTF
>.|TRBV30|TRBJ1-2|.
TGTGCCTGGAGTGCGGGGTCTAACTATGGCTACACCTTC
CAWSAGSNYGYTF
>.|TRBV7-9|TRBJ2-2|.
TGTGCCAGCAGCCCCCCGGGACTTAACACCGGGGAGCTGTTTTTT
CASSPPGLNTGELFF
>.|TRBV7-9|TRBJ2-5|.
TGTGCCAGCAGCTTCCGGGCAGAAGAGACCCAGTACTTC
CASSFRAEETQYF
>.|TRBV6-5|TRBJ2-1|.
TGTGCCAGCAAGGGGGGATTCTCCTACAATGAGCAGTTCTTC
CASKGGFSYNEQFF
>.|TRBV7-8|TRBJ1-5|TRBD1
TGTGCCAGCAGCTCCGGACAGGGGAGTAATCAGCCCCAGCATTTT
CASSSGQGSNQPQHF
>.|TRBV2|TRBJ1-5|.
TGTGCCAGCAGGCCCGGGACGAGGGGGACCGGTAGCAATCAGCCCCAGCATTTT
CASRPGTRGTGSNQPQHF
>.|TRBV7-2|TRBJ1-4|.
TGTGCCAGCAGCCGATCCGGCAGGGTAAATGAAAAACTGTTTTTT
CASSRSGRVNEKLFF
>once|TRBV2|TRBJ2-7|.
TGTGCCAGCAGTGAATTAGGACTGACCTACGAGCAGTACTTC
CASSELGLTYEQYF
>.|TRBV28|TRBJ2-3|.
TGTGCCAGCAGTCCCCAACTAGCTTCCACAGATACGCAGTATTTT
CASSPQLASTDTQYF
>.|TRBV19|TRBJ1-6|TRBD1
TGTGCCAGTAGTATAGGGGTACAGGGGAATTCACCCCTCCACTTT
CASSIGVQGNSPLHF
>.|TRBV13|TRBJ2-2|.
TGTGCCAGCAGCCTAAAACAGGACTCCACGGCCGGGGAGCTGTTTTTT
CASSLKQDSTAGELFF
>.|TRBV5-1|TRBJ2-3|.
TGCGCCAGCAGCTTGTCAAACCCGAGCACAGATACGCAGTATTTT
CASSLSNPSTDTQYF
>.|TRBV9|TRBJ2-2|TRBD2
TGTGCCAGCAGCAGGACTAGCGGGAGTGTGGGCGGGGAGCTGTTTTTT
CASSRTSGSVGGELFF
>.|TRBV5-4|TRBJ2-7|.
TGTGCCAGCAGCTCGCACTACTACGAGCAGTACTTC
CASSSHYYEQYF
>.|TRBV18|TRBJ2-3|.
TGTGCCAGCTCACCTGGGTATCCTTCCTACACAGATACGCAGTATTTT
CASSPGYPSYTDTQYF
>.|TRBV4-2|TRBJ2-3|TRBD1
TGTGCCAGCAGCCAAACCGGGGCCAGGGGGACAGATACGCAGTATTTT
CASSQTGARGTDTQYF
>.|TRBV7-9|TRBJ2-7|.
TGTGCCAGCAGCTTACTAGGCGCAGGGACCACCTACGAGCAGTACTTC
CASSLLGAGTTYEQYF
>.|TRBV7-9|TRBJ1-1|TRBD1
TGTGCCAGCAGCTCCTGGACAGGGGGTGGGAGCACTGAAGCTTTCTTT
CASSSWTGGGSTEAFF
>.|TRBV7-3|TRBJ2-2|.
TGTGCCAGCAGCTTAAACGCCCCGAACACCGGGGAGCTGTTTTTT
CASSLNAPNTGELFF
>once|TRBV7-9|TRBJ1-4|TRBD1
TGTGCCAGCAGCTTAGTCGCGACAGGGACACTGTTTTTT
CASSLVATGTLFF
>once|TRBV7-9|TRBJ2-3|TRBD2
TGTGCCAGCAGCTTTGGACTAGCGAGAGATACGCAGTATTTT
CASSFGLARDTQYF
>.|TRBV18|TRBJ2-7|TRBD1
TGTGCCAGCTCACCATCGACAGGGGGGTTCTACGAGCAGTACTTC
CASSPSTGGFYEQYF
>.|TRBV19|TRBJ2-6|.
TGTGCCAGTACATCCGGGGCCAACGTCCTGACTTTC
CASTSGANVLTF
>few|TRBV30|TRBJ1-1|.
TGTGCCTGGAGTGATGTCGAGGAAGCTTTCTTT
CAWSDVEEAFF
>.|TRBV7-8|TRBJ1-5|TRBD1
TGTGCCAGCAGCTCGGAGACAGGGGATAGCAATCAGCCCCAGCATTTT
CASSSETGDSNQPQHF
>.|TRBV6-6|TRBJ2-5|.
TGTGCCAGCAGTTACCGGGAGACCCAGTACTTC
CASSYRETQYF
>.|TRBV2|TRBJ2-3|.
TGTGCCACCCAGAGGGCAGATACGCAGTATTTT
CATQRADTQYF
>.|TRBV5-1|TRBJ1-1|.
TGCGCCAGCAGCTCCGGGGGGCTTGGTTTTGGGGGTGAAGCTTTCTTT
CASSSGGLGFGGEAFF
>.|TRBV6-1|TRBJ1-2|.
TGTGCCAGCACCACGGAAGCCAACTATGGCTACACCTTC
CASTTEANYGYTF
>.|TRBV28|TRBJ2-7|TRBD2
TGTGCCAGCAGTTTAGCGGGGGGCTCCTACGAGCAGTACTTC
CASSLAGGSYEQYF
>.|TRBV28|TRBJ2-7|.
TGTGCCAGCACCTCCAAGGCCTACGAGCAGTACTTC
CASTSKAYEQYF
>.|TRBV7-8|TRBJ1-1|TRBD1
TGTGCCAGCAGCTCTCGGACAGGTTTCATGAACACTGAAGCTTTCTTT
CASSSRTGFMNTEAFF
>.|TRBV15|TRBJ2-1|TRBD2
TGTGCCACCAGCAGAGATCTAGCGGGGGGTATTAATGAGCAGTTCTTC
CATSRDLAGGINEQFF
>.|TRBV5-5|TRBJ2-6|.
TGTGCCAGCAGCTTGGGACAGACTGGGGCCAACGTCCTGACTTTC
CASSLGQTGANVLTF
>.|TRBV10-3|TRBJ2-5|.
TGTGCCATCAGCCCCGGACTACCCCAAGAGACCCAGTACTTC
CAISPGLPQETQYF